The sequence of this T cell receptor (beta chain) was determined in a study of spatial heterogeneity in lung cancer. Points from the study as a whole: Quantities of ubiquitous and regional expanded TCRs paralleled ubiquitous and regional nonsynonymous mutations, respectively. Tumoral mutation counts were tracked by counts of expanded intratumoral alpha and beta TCRs. Coverage was estimated at around 7% of tumor T cells for alpha chains and roughly 12% for beta chains.

This clonotype came up many times. Antigen specificity is unknown. Germline CDR1 LGHNA, CDR2 YNFKEQ. V was clipped by 0 bases and J by 4 bases, with 9 bases between them. The CDR3 is made up of 14 amino acids. Sample time point: sample taken at primary tumor resection. Samples were donated by 72 untreated early-stage non-small cell lung cancer patients. Whole RNA was taken from tumor, nontumor lung or frozen PBMC; it was then sequenced unsorted. TCRdb re-derived calls from the 5' RACE reads in MiXCR, one entry per CDR3 protein. The sample contains some 14,000 distinct CDR3 sequences, more than 3% of which appear only once.

The sequence came from a male donor with early-stage non-small cell lung cancer. Sample: lung tumor tissue, taken at surgery. V usage is TRBV4-2 and J usage is TRBJ1-2; D call uncertain. The CDR3 bases are TGTGCCAGCAGCCAAGATGGATTGATCTATGGCTACACCTTC. It codes for CASSQDGLIYGYTF.